The 26 T cell receptor beta chains listed next were all sequenced from one sample in a study of post-analysis software for immune sequencing data. TCR beta cDNA libraries had unique molecular identifiers. Each CDR3 protein is one row after TCRdb ran MiXCR on the PCR reads. The sample carries around 260,000 distinct CDR3 sequences, just over 35% recorded once. For these TCRs, the target antigens are not known. Findings and limits, study-wide: Five TRBV segments (TRBV5-6, TRBV5-1 and TRBV20-1 among them) occurred more frequently in patients than in controls.

The sequenced sample consisted of blood. All receptors derive from a girl aged 10-17 years with multiple sclerosis.

This chain connects TRBV27 to TRBJ2-3, with TRBD1 identical over 10 bases. Germline trimming cut 5 bases from V and 0 bases from J; bases unmatched to any gene: 2. This CDR3 has 15 residues. The germline V gene has CDR1 MNHEY and CDR2 SMNVEV (reference sequence). The CDR3 nucleotides read TGTGCCAGCAGTAGACAGGGGGCTAGCACAGATACGCAGTATTTT. Its protein is CASSRQGASTDTQYF.

Points on this clonotype: At one end, the junction sequence differs from germline, possibly due to a read error. This chain joins TRBV28 and TRBJ1-1, with D maybe TRBD1 (6 bases). The length of the CDR3 is 13 residues. Germline-derived CDR1 and CDR2 are MDHEN and SYDVKM. The CDR3 nucleotides are TGTGCCGGCAGTTTGGGGGGGCTCACTGAAGCTTTCTTT. Encoded protein: CAGSLGGLTEAFF.

This clonotype has ten or more counts. The chain has TRBV28 and TRBJ2-7; a weak D match, TRBD1 (5 bases). Per germline, CDR1 MDHEN and CDR2 SYDVKM. The CDR3 loop spans 12 amino acids. V was trimmed by 3 bases and J by 5 bases, leaving 8 bases between them. CDR3 in amino acids: CASSFGRDEQYF. Written as DNA, the CDR3 is TGTGCCAGCAGTTTCGGCAGGGACGAGCAGTACTTC.

This clonotype was recorded at least ten times. This rearrangement joins TRBV11-2 to TRBJ1-1, with 7 bases matching TRBD1. V shed 3 bases and J 1 base; nucleotides not matched to a gene: 5. The germline gives CDR1 SGHAT, CDR2 FQNNGV. The CDR3 length is 15 residues. This CDR3 is CASSFVTGKNTEAFF. CDR3 nucleotides: TGTGCCAGCAGCTTCGTGACAGGGAAGAACACTGAAGCTTTCTTT.

This clonotype has at least ten counts. V is TRBV6-2 or TRBV6-3 and J is TRBJ2-7; the D gene could be TRBD1 or TRBD2 (5 bases each). The CDR3 is 14 amino acids. The germline V and J ends were trimmed by 5 bases and 2 bases, with 13 bases remaining between them. Germline V gene sequence: CDR1 MNHEY, CDR2 SVGEGT. CDR3 in DNA: TGTGCCAGCAGTCCGAGGGGCAAACCCTACGAGCAGTACTTC. Translation: CASSPRGKPYEQYF.

The chain joins TRBV10-3 to TRBJ1-3; possible D gene TRBD1, 6 bases. The V end was cut by 6 bases, the J end by 0 bases, with 6 bases between. CDR1 and CDR2 (germline): ENHRY, SYGVKD. The CDR3 contains 13 residues. CDR3 loop: CAIRDSSGNTIYF. The CDR3 coding sequence is TGTGCCATCAGGGACAGCTCTGGAAACACCATATATTTT.

This chain links TRBV6-4 with TRBJ2-7; D possibly corresponds to TRBD2 (5 bases). Trimming removed 2 bases at V and 2 bases at J, with 19 bases between. CDR1 MRHNA and CDR2 SNTAGT come from the germline V gene. The CDR3 loop spans 17 amino acids. CDR3 residues: CASSDPYEDLKPYEQYF. The CDR3 DNA sequence: TGTGCCAGCAGTGACCCCTATGAGGACTTGAAGCCCTACGAGCAGTACTTC.

The chain employs TRBV29-1 and TRBJ2-3; 7 nucleotides agree with TRBD1. This CDR3 has 13 amino acids. In germline, CDR1 is SQVTM, CDR2 ANQGSEA. J gave up 6 bases and V 6 bases, and 9 bases lay outside the gene matches. Written as DNA, the CDR3 is TGCAGCGTCGTGAGGACAGGAACGGATACGCAGTATTTT. Amino acid sequence: CSVVRTGTDTQYF.

The chain is built from TRBV6-6 and TRBJ1-5; no definite D call. The CDR3 is 13 residues long. V gave up 11 bases and J gave up 0 bases, with 11 bases separating them. The germline V gene encodes CDR1 MNHNY and CDR2 SVGAGI (reference sequence). Written as DNA, the CDR3 is TGTGCCGGCATGGGCTATAGCAATCAGCCCCAGCATTTT. Protein: CAGMGYSNQPQHF.

The chain has TRBV6-4 and TRBJ2-3, with TRBD2 matching 9 bases. The CDR3 sequence is 16 residues long. J lost 1 base, V lost 4 bases, and 6 bases had no gene match. The germline gives CDR1 MRHNA, CDR2 SNTAGT. The CDR3 loop is CASSAHVAGGTDTQYF. The CDR3 nucleotides are TGTGCCAGCAGTGCCCACGTAGCGGGAGGCACAGATACGCAGTATTTT.

The chain employs TRBV28 and TRBJ1-4; D is uncertain. CDR3 length: 15 residues. V was trimmed by 2 bases and J by 7 bases, leaving 14 bases between them. Germline lookup yields CDR1 MDHEN and CDR2 SYDVKM. CDR3 residues: CASSLGVQMVEKLFF. DNA of the CDR3: TGTGCCAGCAGTTTAGGTGTACAGATGGTTGAAAAACTGTTTTTT.

This rearrangement joins TRBV29-1 to TRBJ1-4, with 7 bases fitting TRBD1. V lost 7 bases to trimming and J lost 4 bases; unmatched junction nucleotides: 6. Germline values: CDR1 SQVTM, CDR2 ANQGSEA. CDR3 length equals 13 residues. The CDR3 region is CSAGRGGNEKLFF. The CDR3 region has the DNA TGCAGCGCGGGCAGGGGGGGTAATGAAAAACTGTTTTTT.

The V and J genes are TRBV25-1 and TRBJ2-3; D is perhaps TRBD2 (5 bases). V lost 5 bases to trimming and J lost 0 bases, with 15 bases between them. The germline gives CDR1 MGHDK, CDR2 SYGVNS. The CDR3 extends over 16 amino acids. The CDR3 sequence: CASSPPGMVSTDTQYF. CDR3 bases: TGTGCCAGCAGTCCCCCCGGGATGGTAAGCACAGATACGCAGTATTTT.

In this sample, this clonotype turned up many times. The chain is built from TRBV14 and TRBJ2-1, with TRBD2 identical over 8 bases. V lost 1 base to trimming and J lost 8 bases; unmatched junction nucleotides: 10. The CDR3 runs to 16 residues. CDR1 is SGHDN and CDR2 is FVKESK in the germline V gene. The CDR3 region is CASSQVVGRGEDEQFF. Here the CDR3 DNA reads TGTGCCAGCAGCCAAGTTGTCGGGAGGGGTGAGGATGAGCAGTTCTTC.

This clonotype was picked up one time. This may be a read error, as it is one base from a much larger clone. The V call is TRBV11-2, the J call TRBJ2-1; TRBD1 matches 7 bases. Germline V gives CDR1 SGHAT, CDR2 FQNNGV. This CDR3 is built from 19 residues. CDR3 sequence reads: CACSPSSRQGTFFYNEQFF. In DNA, the CDR3 is TGTGCCTGCAGCCCCTCATCTCGACAGGGTACCTTTTTTTACAATGAGCAGTTCTTC.

In its sample, this clonotype was seen many times. J is TRBJ1-6 and V is TRBV29-1; 7 nucleotides match TRBD1. CDR3 length: 14 amino acids. The V gene end was trimmed by 5 bases and the J gene end by 5 bases; junction bases not matched to a gene: 6. The germline CDR1 and CDR2 sequences are SQVTM and ANQGSEA. The CDR3 sequence: CSVRSGGDNSPLHF. The CDR3 DNA sequence: TGCAGCGTTCGTTCAGGGGGAGATAATTCACCCCTCCACTTT.

J is TRBJ2-5 and V is TRBV7-3; TRBD1 or TRBD2 may be the D gene (6 bases each). CDR1 and CDR2 from the germline V gene are SGHTA and FQGTGA. The CDR3 has 16 residues. V shed 4 bases and J shed 0 bases, with 15 bases lying between them. The CDR3 sequence: CASSSPRGVNQETQYF. The CDR3 DNA reads TGTGCCAGCAGCTCGCCGAGGGGGGTCAACCAAGAGACCCAGTACTTC.

In its sample, this clonotype was seen many times. This rearrangement joins TRBV4-1 to TRBJ2-5; no clear D. CDR3 length: 15 amino acids. V lost 1 base and J lost 4, with 13 bases in between. Germline assignment: CDR1 MGHRA and CDR2 YSYEKL. CDR3 DNA sequence: TGCGCCAGCAGCCAAGGGCGGCTTCTCGTAGAGACCCAGTACTTC. Translated, it gives CASSQGRLLVETQYF.

This clonotype was observed at least ten times. This chain connects TRBV25-1 to TRBJ1-6; D unresolved. V dropped 1 base and J dropped 4 bases, with 8 bases sitting between them. The CDR3 loop spans 15 amino acids. The V gene's germline CDR1 is MGHDK and CDR2 SYGVNS. The CDR3 here is CASSESAVYNSPLHF. In nucleotides, the CDR3 is TGTGCCAGCAGTGAATCGGCCGTATATAATTCACCCCTCCACTTT. The whole variable domain, filled in from reference TRBV25-1 and TRBJ1-6, reads EADIYQTPRYLVIGTGKKITLECSQTMGHDKMYWYQQDPGMELHLIHYSYGVNSTEKGDLSSESTVSRIRTEHFPLTLESARPSHTSQYLCASSESAVYNSPLHFGNGTRLTVT.

The chain is built from TRBV7-9 and TRBJ1-2, with D hard to call. Deletions cut 7 bases from V and 2 bases from J, with 11 bases between. Germline V CDR1 and CDR2: SEHNR, FQNEAQ (reference sequence). The CDR3 loop spans 13 amino acids. CDR3 sequence reads: CASTPDGNYGYTF. The CDR3 DNA sequence: TGTGCCAGCACCCCGGACGGAAACTATGGCTACACCTTC. Using reference TRBV7-9 and TRBJ1-2 for the parts outside the CDR3, the full variable domain is DTGVSQNPRHKITKRGQNVTFRCDPISEHNRLYWYRQTLGQGPEFLTYFQNEAQLEKSRLLSDRFSAERPKGSFSTLEIQRTEQGDSAMYLCASTPDGNYGYTFGSGTRLTVV.

The chain couples TRBV13 to TRBJ1-1; D might be TRBD1 (5 bases). This CDR3 is 15 amino acids long. The germline V and J ends were trimmed by 1 base and 0 bases, with 9 bases remaining between them. Germline-derived CDR1 and CDR2 are PRHDT and FYEKMQ (reference sequence). DNA of the CDR3: TGTGCCAGCAGCTTAGAACCGGGGGTGAACACTGAAGCTTTCTTT. Protein: CASSLEPGVNTEAFF. Variable domain in full (rest from reference TRBV13 and TRBJ1-1): AAGVIQSPRHLIKEKRETATLKCYPIPRHDTVYWYQQGPGQDPQFLISFYEKMQSDKGSIPDRFSAQQFSDYHSELNMSSLELGDSALYFCASSLEPGVNTEAFFGQGTRLTVV.

This CDR3 reads CASSYPEGGSPVTQYF. The CDR3 DNA sequence: TGTGCCAGCAGCTACCCAGAGGGCGGGAGTCCGGTTACGCAGTATTTT. The gene calls are TRBV13 and TRBJ2-3; 7 nucleotides match TRBD2. CDR3 length: 16 amino acids. CDR1 PRHDT and CDR2 FYEKMQ come from the germline V gene (reference sequence). The J segment lost 8 bases and the V segment lost 4 bases, leaving 15 bases of the junction unmatched.

A word on this clonotype: This could be a read error, since a much larger clone is one nucleotide away. The chain uses TRBV29-1 and TRBJ2-3; the D is unclear. Germline CDR1 is SQVTM and CDR2 is ANQGSEA. The length of the CDR3 is 13 residues. CDR3 protein: CSVRALFTDAQYF. The DNA for the CDR3 is TGCAGCGTTCGTGCCCTATTCACAGATGCGCAGTATTTT.

This clonotype has a handful of counts. The chain uses TRBV11-2 and TRBJ2-1; the D gene is possibly TRBD2 (5 bases). Germline CDR1 and CDR2: SGHAT and FQNNGV. V was shortened by 0 bases and J by 13 bases, with 13 bases between the two germline ends. This CDR3 is built from 13 residues. In DNA form, the CDR3 reads TGTGCCAGCAGCTTAGAAAGCGGCCCCCGTCAGTTCTTC. Translation gives CASSLESGPRQFF.

The table lists this clonotype with many counts. This chain joins TRBV5-1 and TRBJ2-3; 9 positions match TRBD1. The CDR3 is 15 amino acids. Trimming removed 4 bases from V and 0 bases from J; junction bases left unmatched: 3. Germline V gene sequence: CDR1 SGHRS, CDR2 YFSETQ. This CDR3 is CASSPGQGSTDTQYF. In DNA form, the CDR3 reads TGCGCCAGCAGCCCCGGACAGGGGAGCACAGATACGCAGTATTTT.

This clonotype was seen only once. The gene calls are TRBV12-3 or TRBV12-4 and TRBJ2-7; maybe TRBD2 (5 bases). The CDR3 totals 14 residues. V lost 11 bases and J 5 bases, leaving 22 bases between the germline ends. CDR3: CASLRRGFSDEQYF. The CDR3 nucleotides read TGTGCCTCCCTTCGCCGGGGATTTTCGGACGAGCAGTACTTC.